The clone carrying this T cell receptor (beta chain) appeared many times. Its target is unknown. This entry is derived from a study of T-cell memory formation after mild COVID-19. The 5'RACE method, run with constant-segment primers, produced TCR alpha and TCR beta cDNA libraries (carrying sample barcodes and UMIs). TCRdb reanalysed the 5' RACE reads using MiXCR and keeps one entry per CDR3 protein. Of nearly 350,000 distinct CDR3 sequences detected, 10% to 15% appear once; the ten largest clones hold 20% to 25%. Whole-study findings and limits: A subset of responding clones appeared in pre-infection memory, suggesting cross-reactive memory joined. Shrinking CD4+ clones resided mostly in CM and EM, and CD8+ ones in EMRA.

The germline V gene encodes CDR1 SGHTA and CDR2 FQGNSA. The CDR3 length is 14 residues. Trimming stripped 4 bases from V and 11 bases from J, with 20 bases between. The V call is TRBV7-2, the J call TRBJ1-1; D may be TRBD1 (6 bases). Sequencing input: PBMCs or a T cell subset sorted from them (not recorded which). The clonotype was recovered from a man younger than 35 who had mild COVID-19 (a few samples of this study predate the infection). Cell type and time point are not known. CDR3 amino acids: CASSWTTGSGLAFF. The CDR3, as DNA: TGTGCCAGCAGCTGGACCACAGGGAGTGGACTGGCTTTCTTT.